These 15 T cell receptor beta chains were all obtained from the same sample, sequenced in a study of blood T cell repertoires in COVID-19. This table comes from immunoSEQ multiplex PCR, and its TCRdb copy is limited to in-frame clones, with some not included. Among around 120,000 clones listed, around 81% were seen once. Sequencing was performed on peripheral blood. The receptors were sampled from a man in his 70s with acute or convalescent COVID-19.

The V gene is TRBV3-1 (or the pseudogene TRBV3-2), the J gene TRBJ2-6, with TRBD2 matching over 7 bases. The CDR3 has 16 amino acids. Germline assignment: CDR1 LGHDT and CDR2 YNNKEL (reference sequence). The trim removed 4 bases at V and 3 bases at J, leaving 6 bases unmatched. As DNA, the CDR3 is TGTGCCAGCAGCCTCGGGACTAACCTTGGGGCCAACGTCCTGACTTTC. Its protein product is CASSLGTNLGANVLTF.

The chain has TRBV14 and TRBJ1-3; no clear D gene. CDR3 length: 15 residues. Per germline, CDR1 SGHDN and CDR2 FVKESK. V dropped 3 bases and J dropped 2 bases, with 11 bases sitting between them. The CDR3 here is CASSQGVSAGNTIYF. DNA of the CDR3: TGTGCCAGCAGCCAGGGCGTGTCAGCTGGAAACACCATATATTTT. Full variable domain (remainder filled in from reference TRBV14 and TRBJ1-3): EAGVTQFPSHSVIEKGQTVTLRCDPISGHDNLYWYRRVMGKEIKFLLHFVKESKQDESGMPNNRFLAERTGGTYSTLKVQPAELEDSGVYFCASSQGVSAGNTIYFGEGSWLTVV.

The chain joins TRBV9 to TRBJ1-1; D is perhaps TRBD1 (6 bases). Germline V CDR1 and CDR2: SGDLS, YYNGEE. The CDR3 spans 15 residues. Trimming left V 3 bases short and J 5 bases short, with 17 bases between. The DNA of the CDR3 is TGTGCCAGCAGCGAAGGGGGGGCGCTGGGGACTGAAGCTTTCTTT. It yields the protein CASSEGGALGTEAFF.

The genes are TRBV25-1 and TRBJ1-2; TRBD1 matches 7 bases. The germline V gene encodes CDR1 MGHDK and CDR2 SYGVNS. This CDR3 has 16 amino acids. Unmatched junction bases numbered 13, after V lost 4 bases and J lost 5 bases. Here the CDR3 DNA reads TGTGCCAGCAGTGCCGGGACAGTCGAAGGGGGGTATGGCTACACCTTC. Protein product: CASSAGTVEGGYGYTF.

This clone was seen more than once but under ten times. V usage is TRBV7-9 and J usage is TRBJ1-2, with 7 bases aligning to TRBD1. The CDR3 contains 16 residues. J gave up 3 bases and V 2 bases, and 9 bases lay outside the gene matches. CDR1 SEHNR and CDR2 FQNEAQ come from the germline V gene (reference sequence). CDR3 protein: CASSLRGGGWDYGYTF. The CDR3 DNA reads as TGTGCCAGCAGCTTAAGAGGAGGGGGCTGGGACTATGGCTACACCTTC.

Turning to this clone: Different DNA sequences within this sample yield the same CDR3. The chain uses TRBV7-2 and TRBJ1-5; D is unresolved. The CDR3 is made up of 15 amino acids. CDR1 and CDR2 (germline): SGHTA, FQGNSA. The germline V and J ends were trimmed by 1 base and 6 bases, with 13 bases remaining between them. The CDR3 sequence: CASSLEVQAGQPQHF. The CDR3 coding sequence is TGTGCCAGCAGCTTAGAGGTTCAGGCAGGTCAGCCCCAGCATTTT.

The chain is built from TRBV7-2 and TRBJ2-7; D is unclear. CDR1 and CDR2 (germline): SGHTA, FQGNSA. This CDR3 is 14 amino acids long. Between the trimmed V and J ends, which lost 1 base and 0 bases, there was a span of 7 bases. The CDR3 spells CASSLDWSSYEQYF. In DNA, the CDR3 is TGTGCCAGCAGCTTAGACTGGAGCTCCTACGAGCAGTACTTC.

The chain recombines TRBV7-8 with TRBJ2-7, with D perhaps matching TRBD1 (6 bases). Germline V lookup: CDR1 SGHVS, CDR2 FQNEAQ. Trimming shortened V by 1 base and J by 7 bases, and 14 bases separated the two germline ends. The CDR3 contains 14 residues. This chain's CDR3 is CASSLGTGSREQYF. The CDR3 region has the DNA TGTGCCAGCAGCTTAGGTACAGGGAGTAGAGAGCAGTACTTC.

This chain links TRBV4-3 with TRBJ2-1; the match to TRBD2 covers 8 bases. Unmatched junction bases numbered 6, after V lost 0 bases and J lost 5 bases. CDR1 and CDR2 from the germline V gene are LGHNA and YSLEER. This CDR3 spans 16 amino acids. CDR3 in DNA: TGCGCCAGCAGCCAAGATTTTGGCGGGGGGAACAATGAGCAGTTCTTC. Residues: CASSQDFGGGNNEQFF.

The rearrangement joins TRBV6-2 or TRBV6-3 to TRBJ2-2; 10 nucleotides agree with TRBD2. The V segment lost 6 bases and the J segment 4 bases; nucleotides outside the gene matches: 8. The CDR3 sequence is 16 residues long. The germline CDR1 and CDR2 sequences are MNHEY and SVGEGT. CDR3 coding DNA: TGTGCCAGCAGCCCAGCGGGGGGGCCAATCACCGGGGAGCTGTTTTTT. Protein product: CASSPAGGPITGELFF.

The table lists this clone with a count of one. V is TRBV10-2 and J is TRBJ2-4; tentatively, D is TRBD2 (5 bases). Germline loops: CDR1 WSHSY, CDR2 SAAADI. There are 13 residues in the CDR3. V lost 2 bases, J lost 9 bases, and 11 bases lay in between. The CDR3 region is CASSENTRGIQYF. In DNA, the CDR3 is TGCGCCAGCAGTGAGAACACCCGGGGCATTCAGTACTTC.

Sample share makes this clone medium-sized (0.01 to 0.1%). The rearrangement joins TRBV27 to TRBJ2-3; 13 positions agree with TRBD2. Germline V gene data show CDR1 as MNHEY and CDR2 as SMNVEV (reference sequence). The CDR3 has 17 amino acids. The ends lost 5 bases at V and 2 bases at J; junction bases unmatched: 7. The CDR3 nucleotides read TGTGCCAGCAGTCTCACTAGCGGGGGGGCGATCACAGATACGCAGTATTTT. Translated: CASSLTSGGAITDTQYF.

The chain couples TRBV3-1 (or the pseudogene TRBV3-2) to TRBJ1-1, with TRBD1 matching 10 bases. Germline trimming cut 1 base from V and 13 bases from J; bases unmatched to any gene: 6. The CDR3 has 13 residues. The germline V gene has CDR1 LGHDT and CDR2 YNNKEL (reference sequence). CDR3: CASSQGMTGGGFF. CDR3 nucleotide sequence: TGTGCCAGCAGCCAAGGGATGACAGGGGGCGGTTTCTTT.

This chain uses TRBV6-2 or TRBV6-3 with TRBJ2-3; 7 bases line up with TRBD1. Per germline, CDR1 MNHEY and CDR2 SVGEGT. The CDR3 consists of 15 residues. V trimming: 5 bases; J trimming: 6 bases; junction bases outside the gene matches: 11. The CDR3 here is CASSRPTGLRDTQYF. The CDR3 bases are TGTGCCAGCAGTCGCCCGACAGGGCTTAGGGATACGCAGTATTTT.

In nucleotides, the CDR3 is TGTGCCAGCAGTTTACAGGGGGGCGGGACCCAGTACTTC. As protein: CASSLQGGGTQYF. The chain joins TRBV6-2 or TRBV6-3 to TRBJ2-5; 8 nucleotides match TRBD1. Germline V gene sequence: CDR1 MNHEY, CDR2 SVGEGT. The CDR3 runs 13 residues. Germline trimming cut 4 bases from V and 7 bases from J; bases unmatched to any gene: 5.